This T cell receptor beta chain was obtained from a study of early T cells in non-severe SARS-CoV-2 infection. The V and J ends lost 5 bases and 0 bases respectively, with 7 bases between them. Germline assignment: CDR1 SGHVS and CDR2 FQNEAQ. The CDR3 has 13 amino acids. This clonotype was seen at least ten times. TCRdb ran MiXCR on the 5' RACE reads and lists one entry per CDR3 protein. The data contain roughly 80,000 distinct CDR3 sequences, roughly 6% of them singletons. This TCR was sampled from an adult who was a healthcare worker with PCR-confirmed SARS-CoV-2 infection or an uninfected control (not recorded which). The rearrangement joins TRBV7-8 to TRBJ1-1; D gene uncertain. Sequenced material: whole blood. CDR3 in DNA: TGTGCCAGCAGCCGGGGTATGAACACTGAAGCTTTCTTT. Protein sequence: CASSRGMNTEAFF.